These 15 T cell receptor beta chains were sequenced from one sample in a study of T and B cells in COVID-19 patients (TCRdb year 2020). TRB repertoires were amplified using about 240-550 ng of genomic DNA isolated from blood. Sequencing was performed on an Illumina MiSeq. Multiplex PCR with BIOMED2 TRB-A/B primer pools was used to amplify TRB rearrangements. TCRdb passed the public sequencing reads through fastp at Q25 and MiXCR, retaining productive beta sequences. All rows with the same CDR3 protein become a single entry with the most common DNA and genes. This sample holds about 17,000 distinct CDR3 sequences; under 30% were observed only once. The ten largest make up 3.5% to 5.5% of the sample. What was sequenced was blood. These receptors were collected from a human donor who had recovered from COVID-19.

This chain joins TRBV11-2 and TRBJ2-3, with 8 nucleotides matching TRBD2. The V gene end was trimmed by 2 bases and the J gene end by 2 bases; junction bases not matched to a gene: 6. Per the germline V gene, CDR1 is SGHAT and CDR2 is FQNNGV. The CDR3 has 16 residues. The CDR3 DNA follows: TGTGCCAGCAGCTTACGGGGGGGGACCCTCACAGATACGCAGTATTTT. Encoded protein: CASSLRGGTLTDTQYF.

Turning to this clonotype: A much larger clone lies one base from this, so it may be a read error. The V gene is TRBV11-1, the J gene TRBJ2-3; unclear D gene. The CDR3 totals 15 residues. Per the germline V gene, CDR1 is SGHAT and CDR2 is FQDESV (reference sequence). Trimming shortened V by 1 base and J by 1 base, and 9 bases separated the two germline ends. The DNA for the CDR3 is TGTGCCAGCAGCTTAGTCGGCTCCGGCACAGATACGCAGTATTTT. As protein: CASSLVGSGTDTQYF. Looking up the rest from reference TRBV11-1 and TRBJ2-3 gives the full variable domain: EAEVAQSPRYKITEKSQAVAFWCDPISGHATLYWYRQILGQGPELLVQFQDESVVDDSQLPKDRFSAERLKGVDSTLKIQPAELGDSAMYLCASSLVGSGTDTQYFGPGTRLTVL.

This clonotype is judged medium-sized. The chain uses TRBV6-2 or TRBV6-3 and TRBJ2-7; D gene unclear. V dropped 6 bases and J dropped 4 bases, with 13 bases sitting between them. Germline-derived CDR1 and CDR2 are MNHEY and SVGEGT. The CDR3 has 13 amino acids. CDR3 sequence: CASRYRNLYEQYF. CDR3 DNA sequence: TGTGCCAGCAGATACAGAAACTTATACGAGCAGTACTTC.

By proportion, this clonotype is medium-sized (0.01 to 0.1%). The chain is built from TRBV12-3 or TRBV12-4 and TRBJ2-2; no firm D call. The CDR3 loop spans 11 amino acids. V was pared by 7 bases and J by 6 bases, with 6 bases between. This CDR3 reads CASTGSGELFF. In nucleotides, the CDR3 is TGTGCCAGCACTGGCTCCGGGGAGCTGTTTTTT.

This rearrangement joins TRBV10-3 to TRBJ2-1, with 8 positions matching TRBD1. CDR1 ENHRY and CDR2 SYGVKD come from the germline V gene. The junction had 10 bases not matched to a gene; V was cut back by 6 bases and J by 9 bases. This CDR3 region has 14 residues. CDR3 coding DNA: TGTGCCATCAGACAGACAGGGGTGGTCGGTGAGCAGTTCTTC. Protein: CAIRQTGVVGEQFF.

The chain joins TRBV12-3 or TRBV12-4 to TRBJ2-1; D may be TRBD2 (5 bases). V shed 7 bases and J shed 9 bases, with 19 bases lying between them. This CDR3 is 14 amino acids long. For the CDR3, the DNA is TGTGCCAGCACCCCCAGGCGGGCCCCTCGTGAGCAGTTCTTC. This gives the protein CASTPRRAPREQFF.

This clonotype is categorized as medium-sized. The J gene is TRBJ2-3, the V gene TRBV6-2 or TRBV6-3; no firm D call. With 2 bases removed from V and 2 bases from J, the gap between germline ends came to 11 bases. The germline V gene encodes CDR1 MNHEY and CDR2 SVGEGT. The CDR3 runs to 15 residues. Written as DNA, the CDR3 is TGTGCCAGCAGTTACCAGGTATACCCCACAGATACGCAGTATTTT. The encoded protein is CASSYQVYPTDTQYF.

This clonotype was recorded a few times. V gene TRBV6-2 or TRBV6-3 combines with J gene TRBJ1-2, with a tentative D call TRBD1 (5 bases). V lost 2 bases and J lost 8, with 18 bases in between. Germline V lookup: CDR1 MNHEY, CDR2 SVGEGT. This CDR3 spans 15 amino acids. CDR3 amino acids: CASSYGRDGLSGYTF. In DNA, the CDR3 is TGTGCCAGCAGTTACGGGCGGGACGGCCTCTCAGGCTACACCTTC.

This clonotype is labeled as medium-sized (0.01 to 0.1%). The CDR3 here is CASSPWRATDTQYF. The DNA of the CDR3 is TGTGCCAGCAGCCCTTGGAGGGCCACAGATACGCAGTATTTT. The rearrangement links TRBV5-4 to TRBJ2-3; the D gene is possibly TRBD2 (6 bases). Deletions cut 4 bases from V and 2 bases from J, with 11 bases between. CDR1 is SGHNT and CDR2 is YYREEE in the germline V gene (reference sequence). This CDR3 region has 14 residues.

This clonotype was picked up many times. CDR3 nucleotide sequence: TGTGCCAGCTCAACCGGGACTATTTATGTGCCGGGAGAGACCCAGTACTTC. It specifies CASSTGTIYVPGETQYF. J is TRBJ2-5 and V is TRBV18; TRBD2 aligns across 7 bases. In germline, CDR1 is KGHSH, CDR2 LQKENI. The ends lost 5 bases at V and 4 bases at J; junction bases unmatched: 16. The CDR3 has 17 residues.

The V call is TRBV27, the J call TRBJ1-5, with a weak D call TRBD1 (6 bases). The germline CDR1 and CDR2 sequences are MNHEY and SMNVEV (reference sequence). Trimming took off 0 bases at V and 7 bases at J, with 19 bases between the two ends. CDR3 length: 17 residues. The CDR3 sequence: CASSLSSSGVAEQPQHF. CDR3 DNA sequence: TGTGCCAGCAGTTTATCTTCCTCAGGGGTGGCAGAACAGCCCCAGCATTTT.

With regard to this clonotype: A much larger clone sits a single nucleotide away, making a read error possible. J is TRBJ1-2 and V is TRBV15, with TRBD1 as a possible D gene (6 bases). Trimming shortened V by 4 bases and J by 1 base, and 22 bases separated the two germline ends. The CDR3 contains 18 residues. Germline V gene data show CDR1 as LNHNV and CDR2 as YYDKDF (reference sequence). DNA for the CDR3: TGTGCCACCAGCAACACCGGGACACGGGGTCCCCTTAACTATGGCTACACCTTC. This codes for CATSNTGTRGPLNYGYTF.

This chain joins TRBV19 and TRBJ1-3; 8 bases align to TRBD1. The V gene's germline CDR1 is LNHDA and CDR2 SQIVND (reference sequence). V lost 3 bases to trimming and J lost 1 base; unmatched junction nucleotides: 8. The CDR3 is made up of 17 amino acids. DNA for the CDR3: TGTGCCAGTAGTATCTGGTCAGGGGGCAAGTCTGGAAACACCATATATTTT. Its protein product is CASSIWSGGKSGNTIYF.

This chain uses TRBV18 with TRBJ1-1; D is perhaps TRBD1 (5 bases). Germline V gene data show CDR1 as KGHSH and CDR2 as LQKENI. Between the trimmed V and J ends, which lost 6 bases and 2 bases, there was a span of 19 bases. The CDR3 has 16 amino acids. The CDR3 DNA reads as TGTGCCAGCTCCCCCGGTCAGGGTGGGGCTAACACTGAAGCTTTCTTT. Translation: CASSPGQGGANTEAFF.

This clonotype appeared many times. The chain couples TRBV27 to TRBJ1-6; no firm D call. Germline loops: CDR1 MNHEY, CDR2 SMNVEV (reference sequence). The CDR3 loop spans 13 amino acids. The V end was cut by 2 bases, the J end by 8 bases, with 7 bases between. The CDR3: CASSLTDDSPLHF. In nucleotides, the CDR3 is TGTGCCAGCAGTTTAACCGACGATTCACCCCTCCACTTT.